The 30 T cell receptor beta chains reported below all come from one sample, sequenced in a study of Ad26.COV2.S vaccination and SARS-CoV-2 variants. Documented treatment: around 19 received Ad26.COV2.S at low or high dose, single or two shots; roughly 5 received placebo; per-sample allocation not given. Each sample was drawn 63 days after the first injection (of vaccine or placebo). Generated by immunoSEQ multiplex PCR, the TCRdb table keeps only in-frame clones and is missing some. Counted here are around 380,000 clones, around 85% occurring once; the ten biggest clones make up under 3.5%. The sample in question was peripheral blood, obtained in a trial of Ad26.COV2.S vaccine versus placebo. The receptor set was obtained from a person between 18 and 65 years old who received the Ad26.COV2.S COVID-19 vaccine or a placebo.

V is TRBV7-2 and J is TRBJ2-3, with D perhaps matching TRBD1 (6 bases). The germline V gene has CDR1 SGHTA and CDR2 FQGNSA. The CDR3 is 13 residues long. Trimming shortened V by 1 base and J by 7 bases, and 9 bases separated the two germline ends. The DNA of the CDR3 is TGTGCCAGCAGCTTAGGGACAGCAAATACGCAGTATTTT. Encoded protein: CASSLGTANTQYF.

The V call is TRBV6-2 or TRBV6-3, the J call TRBJ2-2; 10 bases agree with TRBD2. The germline gives CDR1 MNHEY, CDR2 SVGEGT. The CDR3 length is 16 residues. J lost 6 bases, V lost 1 base, and 5 bases had no gene match. The CDR3 region is CASSYFERGGPGELFF. CDR3 nucleotide sequence: TGTGCCAGCAGTTACTTTGAGCGGGGGGGCCCCGGGGAGCTGTTTTTT.

CDR3 loop: CASSRVGGSRSYEQYF. DNA for the CDR3: TGTGCCAGCAGCCGGGTCGGAGGCAGCCGCTCCTACGAGCAGTACTTC. This rearrangement joins TRBV5-6 to TRBJ2-7, with D maybe TRBD2 (5 bases). This CDR3 region has 16 residues. Trimming cost V 4 bases and J 0 bases, with 17 bases left between them. Germline CDR1 and CDR2: SGHDT and YYEEEE.

The rearrangement uses TRBV15 and TRBJ2-7; D is uncertain. CDR3 length: 15 amino acids. V shed 6 bases and J shed 1 base, with 16 bases lying between them. The germline CDR1 and CDR2 sequences are LNHNV and YYDKDF (reference sequence). CDR3 amino acids: CATREDYVGSYEQYF. The CDR3 DNA reads as TGTGCCACCAGGGAAGATTATGTGGGTTCCTACGAGCAGTACTTC.

The V gene is TRBV7-2, the J gene TRBJ2-4; 7 bases agree with TRBD2. V lost 5 bases to trimming and J lost 7 bases; unmatched junction nucleotides: 11. Per germline, CDR1 SGHTA and CDR2 FQGNSA. The CDR3 totals 15 residues. CDR3 nucleotides: TGTGCCAGCAGCCCGCCCCGGGGCGGGGGTAACATTCAGTACTTC. Encoded protein: CASSPPRGGGNIQYF.

This chain uses TRBV11-2 with TRBJ2-7; 11 bases are shared with TRBD2. The V gene's germline CDR1 is SGHAT and CDR2 FQNNGV. The CDR3 contains 15 residues. V shed 7 bases and J 3 bases; nucleotides not matched to a gene: 8. CDR3 in amino acids: CASKHSGGENYEQYF. The CDR3 nucleotides are TGTGCCAGCAAACATAGCGGGGGGGAAAACTACGAGCAGTACTTC. Using reference TRBV11-2 and TRBJ2-7 for the parts outside the CDR3, the full variable domain is EAGVAQSPRYKIIEKRQSVAFWCNPISGHATLYWYQQILGQGPKLLIQFQNNGVVDDSQLPKDRFSAERLKGVDSTLKIQPAKLEDSAVYLCASKHSGGENYEQYFGPGTRLTVT.

This clone has more than one count but fewer than ten. The chain's CDR3 is CASSQDLRGATGELFF. The CDR3 bases are TGTGCCAGCAGCCAAGATCTGCGGGGGGCCACCGGGGAGCTGTTTTTT. This chain uses TRBV3-1 (or the pseudogene TRBV3-2) with TRBJ2-2, with 8 bases identical to TRBD2. This CDR3 has 16 residues. Germline lookup yields CDR1 LGHDT and CDR2 YNNKEL (reference sequence). The V gene end was trimmed by 0 bases and the J gene end by 4 bases; junction bases not matched to a gene: 4.

This sequence joins TRBV7-2 and TRBJ1-6; a weak D match, TRBD1 (5 bases). The germline gives CDR1 SGHTA, CDR2 FQGNSA. The CDR3 length is 16 residues. Deletions cut 5 bases from V and 0 bases from J, with 11 bases between. The DNA of the CDR3 is TGTGCCAGCAGCCGGACAACGAGCTCCTATAATTCACCCCTCCACTTT. Translation gives CASSRTTSSYNSPLHF.

This rearrangement joins TRBV18 to TRBJ2-7, with 10 positions matching TRBD2. The CDR3 has 15 residues. CDR1 and CDR2 (germline): KGHSH, LQKENI. V gave up 3 bases and J gave up 3 bases; unmatched junction bases: 5. CDR3: CASSPLSGGNYEQYF. In nucleotides, the CDR3 is TGTGCCAGCTCACCGCTTAGCGGGGGGAACTACGAGCAGTACTTC.

The chain uses TRBV5-1 and TRBJ1-1; unclear D gene. This CDR3 is built from 14 residues. CDR1 is SGHRS and CDR2 is YFSETQ in the germline V gene. The ends were cut back, 2 bases at V and 5 bases at J, with 13 bases in the middle. CDR3 sequence: CASSLKAMVTEAFF. The CDR3 DNA sequence: TGCGCCAGCAGCTTAAAGGCCATGGTAACTGAAGCTTTCTTT.

The CDR3 loop reads CASSQDSGQSSYGYTF. The CDR3 DNA follows: TGCGCCAGCAGCCAAGATTCGGGCCAGTCCTCCTATGGCTACACCTTC. The V call is TRBV4-3, the J call TRBJ1-2, with D unclear. Trimming removed 0 bases at V and 4 bases at J, with 15 bases between. In germline, CDR1 is LGHNA, CDR2 YSLEER. The CDR3 sequence is 16 residues long.

This clone has just one count. The gene calls are TRBV9 and TRBJ2-5; 7 nucleotides match TRBD1. This CDR3 has 15 residues. Germline CDR1 reads SGDLS; CDR2 reads YYNGEE. Trimming removed 2 bases from V and 4 bases from J; junction bases left unmatched: 8. The CDR3 sequence: CASSVSGTERETQYF. The CDR3 bases are TGTGCCAGCAGCGTCTCCGGGACAGAACGAGAGACCCAGTACTTC.

The chain combines TRBV5-1 with TRBJ1-4; D unclear. CDR1 is SGHRS, CDR2 YFSETQ, per germline. Trimming removed 5 bases from V and 0 bases from J, with 11 bases in between. CDR3 length: 15 residues. CDR3 region: CASSVVGATNEKLFF. The CDR3, as DNA: TGCGCCAGCAGTGTCGTTGGTGCAACTAATGAAAAACTGTTTTTT.

The rearrangement links TRBV7-8 to TRBJ1-3; D gene ambiguous. Germline lookup yields CDR1 SGHVS and CDR2 FQNEAQ. The CDR3 has 15 amino acids. Trimming removed 5 bases at V and 0 bases at J, with 11 bases between. Here the CDR3 reads CASSPEPLSGNTIYF. The CDR3 DNA sequence: TGTGCCAGCAGCCCAGAACCCCTCTCTGGAAACACCATATATTTT.

This clone was seen only a few times. The chain employs TRBV3-1 (or the pseudogene TRBV3-2) and TRBJ1-2; 10 positions agree with TRBD1. Germline CDR1 reads LGHDT; CDR2 reads YNNKEL (reference sequence). V lost 4 bases and J lost 3; bases outside the gene matches: 5. The length of the CDR3 is 15 residues. CDR3 loop: CASSPHGTGDYGYTF. The CDR3 DNA reads TGTGCCAGCAGCCCGCACGGGACAGGGGACTATGGCTACACCTTC.

V is TRBV3-1 (or the pseudogene TRBV3-2) and J is TRBJ2-7; TRBD2 is a possible D gene (6 bases). CDR1 and CDR2 (germline): LGHDT, YNNKEL (reference sequence). The CDR3 covers 12 residues. V was clipped by 4 bases and J by 7 bases, with 11 bases between them. The CDR3 DNA follows: TGTGCCAGCAGCCGGACGACTAGGGAGCAGTACTTC. Amino acids: CASSRTTREQYF.

V usage is TRBV5-4 and J usage is TRBJ2-3; TRBD1 agrees at 7 bases. Germline V lookup: CDR1 SGHNT, CDR2 YYREEE (reference sequence). V lost 3 bases and J lost 5; bases outside the gene matches: 6. The CDR3 extends over 14 amino acids. The CDR3 DNA reads TGTGCCAGCAGCTCAGCAGGGGGAAGAGATACGCAGTATTTT. Its protein product is CASSSAGGRDTQYF.

The chain is built from TRBV19 and TRBJ1-1; D not resolved. The CDR3 covers 14 residues. Germline V gene data show CDR1 as LNHDA and CDR2 as SQIVND (reference sequence). Trimming cost V 3 bases and J 3 bases, with 11 bases left between them. DNA for the CDR3: TGTGCCAGTAGTATCTCCGGGGTGGACACTGAAGCTTTCTTT. Encoded protein: CASSISGVDTEAFF.

This CDR3 is CASSPEAPGTDTQYF. CDR3 nucleotide sequence: TGTGCCAGCAGCCCCGAGGCTCCCGGAACAGATACGCAGTATTTT. The chain carries TRBV21-1 and TRBJ2-3; TRBD2, the table's D call, lacks a check against the DNA. TRBV21-1 is a pseudogene locus. The CDR3 has 15 residues.

The chain has TRBV29-1 and TRBJ1-1, with no clear D. Trimming cost V 5 bases and J 6 bases, with 7 bases left between them. The V gene's germline CDR1 is SQVTM and CDR2 ANQGSEA. This CDR3 has 10 residues. CDR3 DNA sequence: TGCAGCGTTTACATCTCTGAAGCTTTCTTT. It is translated as CSVYISEAFF.

This chain connects TRBV7-2 to TRBJ1-5; TRBD1 is a possible D gene (6 bases). V shed 2 bases and J shed 6 bases, with 14 bases lying between them. CDR1 is SGHTA, CDR2 FQGNSA, per germline. The CDR3 extends over 15 amino acids. The CDR3 spells CASSLFGGAGQPQHF. The DNA of the CDR3 is TGTGCCAGCAGCTTATTTGGGGGCGCGGGTCAGCCCCAGCATTTT.

The chain combines TRBV6-5 with TRBJ1-1; D unclear. The germline CDR1 and CDR2 sequences are MNHEY and SVGAGI. This CDR3 spans 15 amino acids. Trimming stripped 2 bases from V and 0 bases from J, with 10 bases between. The CDR3 spells CASSYGVNMNTEAFF. CDR3 in DNA: TGTGCCAGCAGTTACGGGGTGAATATGAACACTGAAGCTTTCTTT.

This clone has just one count. V and J are TRBV7-9 and TRBJ2-2; possibly TRBD2 for D (5 bases). V was pared by 5 bases and J by 6 bases, with 16 bases between. Germline assignment: CDR1 SEHNR and CDR2 FQNEAQ (reference sequence). The CDR3 loop spans 15 amino acids. The CDR3 is CASSHPSRFAGELFF. The CDR3 DNA follows: TGTGCCAGCAGCCATCCTAGCCGTTTCGCCGGGGAGCTGTTTTTT.

This clone was seen once. CDR3 sequence reads: CASSLGGQSSYNSPLHF. The CDR3 DNA sequence: TGCGCCAGCAGCTTGGGGGGACAGAGCTCCTATAATTCACCCCTCCACTTT. V and J are TRBV5-1 and TRBJ1-6; 7 nucleotides agree with TRBD1. V trimming: 0 bases; J trimming: 0 bases; junction bases outside the gene matches: 3. The CDR3 sequence is 17 residues long. Germline loops: CDR1 SGHRS, CDR2 YFSETQ.

This clone was seen once. V and J are TRBV5-6 and TRBJ1-1, with a possible D match to TRBD1 (6 bases). In germline, CDR1 is SGHDT, CDR2 YYEEEE. This CDR3 is 14 amino acids long. The V end was cut by 4 bases, the J end by 0 bases, with 10 bases between. The CDR3 protein is CASSLGALNTEAFF. In DNA, the CDR3 is TGTGCCAGCAGCCTGGGGGCCCTGAACACTGAAGCTTTCTTT.

V gene TRBV7-9 combines with J gene TRBJ1-3; D gene unclear. Germline assignment: CDR1 SEHNR and CDR2 FQNEAQ (reference sequence). The CDR3 is 12 residues long. Trimming removed 10 bases from V and 3 bases from J, with 10 bases in between. Written as DNA, the CDR3 is TGTGCCATAAGGCGGAATGGAAACACCATATATTTT. Amino acids: CAIRRNGNTIYF.

The V gene is TRBV15, the J gene TRBJ2-1; 8 positions match TRBD2. V lost 3 bases, J lost 3 bases, and 7 bases stayed unmatched. The length of the CDR3 is 16 residues. Germline V lookup: CDR1 LNHNV, CDR2 YYDKDF (reference sequence). The CDR3 coding sequence is TGTGCCACCAGCAGTGGGAGCGGGGGCCGCTACAATGAGCAGTTCTTC. Protein: CATSSGSGGRYNEQFF.

The chain uses TRBV5-1 and TRBJ2-7; possible D gene TRBD2, 5 bases. Per germline, CDR1 SGHRS and CDR2 YFSETQ. Trimming pared 3 bases from V and 5 bases from J, leaving 15 bases between. The CDR3 loop spans 14 amino acids. DNA for the CDR3: TGCGCCAGCAGCTGGACCGACGGAGGCGACGAGCAGTACTTC. Its translation is CASSWTDGGDEQYF.

This chain uses TRBV4-1 with TRBJ2-3; TRBD2 matches 9 bases. From germline, CDR1 is MGHRA and CDR2 YSYEKL. The CDR3 loop spans 17 amino acids. Germline trimming cut 0 bases from V and 6 bases from J; bases unmatched to any gene: 10. For the CDR3, the DNA is TGCGCCAGCAGCCAAGATCAAGCGGGGGGCCCCTTGGATACGCAGTATTTT. Translated, it gives CASSQDQAGGPLDTQYF.

The CDR3 is CASSLGSGRGRGNEQFF. The CDR3 coding sequence is TGTGCCAGCAGCTTAGGATCTGGCAGGGGGCGAGGCAATGAGCAGTTCTTC. This chain joins TRBV7-8 and TRBJ2-1, with 8 nucleotides matching TRBD1. The germline V gene encodes CDR1 SGHVS and CDR2 FQNEAQ. J was trimmed by 6 bases and V by 1 base; bases with no gene match: 11. CDR3 length: 17 residues.